The sequence of this T cell receptor beta chain was determined in a study of vaccination effects on CD4 cells after COVID-19. Background on the study: The cohort was immunized with two doses of either the BNT162b2 or mRNA-1273 vaccine.

With respect to this clone: Its antigen is unknown.

Antigen-specific CD4+ T cells were expanded (with viral peptide pools) by the ViraFEST assay ahead of sequencing. Subsequent to 10 days of culture, CD4+ T cells were isolated. The person had PCR-confirmed SARS-CoV-2 infection between March and December 2020. Each culture well received under 2.5 million PBMC. These cells were then cultured in IMDM with roughly 9.8 IU/ml IL-2 and 7.5 to 10 ug/ml peptides. Negative control culture was done with an HIV-1 Nef peptide pool. Half the medium was replaced with IL-2 medium on days 3 and 7. CDR3 length equals 13 residues. Germline CDR1 is SNHLY and CDR2 is FYNNEI. Deletions cut 3 bases from V and 5 bases from J, with 10 bases between. Libraries were prepared by immunoSEQ multiplex PCR; TCRdb keeps only in-frame clonotypes and omits some of them. The data show some 56,000 clones, around 76% seen once.

This sample comprised CD4+ T cells from PBMCs cultured with HIV peptides, obtained before COVID-19 vaccination. Stated subset: HIV-1 Nef peptide pool negative control/reference culture. This receptor was identified in a human donor who had a prior SARS-CoV-2 infection. The rearrangement uses TRBV2 and TRBJ1-2, with D perhaps matching TRBD1 (6 bases). The CDR3 coding sequence is TGTGCCAGCAGTGAGGGGGCCGAATATGGCTACACCTTC. This codes for CASSEGAEYGYTF.